Sequencing of this T cell receptor beta chain was carried out in a study of OX40 agonist ivuxolimab in advanced cancers. Study findings and constraints: Clonal expansion in partial responders at 0.1-3.0 mg/kg ranked among the lowest.

Assay used: immunoSEQ multiplex PCR; TCRdb lists only in-frame clones, some missing. The data show approximately 77,000 clones, 75% to 95% seen once. A word on this clone: Its antigen is unknown.

The source is an adult with an advanced solid tumor such as melanoma, head and neck, liver or kidney cancer. This specimen was CD4+ or CD8+ T cells sorted from blood, taken in a trial of the OX40 agonist ivuxolimab.

CDR3 in amino acids: CAIGTGTSGKSGSTGELFF. In DNA form, the CDR3 reads TGTGCCATCGGAACCGGGACTAGCGGGAAAAGTGGAAGCACCGGGGAGCTGTTTTTT. The chain carries TRBV10-3 and TRBJ2-2; 13 bases map to TRBD2. After removal of 8 bases from V and 4 bases from J, the junction contained 16 bases not matched to a gene. The CDR3 is 19 residues long. Germline CDR1 reads ENHRY; CDR2 reads SYGVKD.